This T cell receptor (beta chain) came from a study of blood T cell repertoires in COVID-19. Measured with immunoSEQ multiplex PCR; TCRdb has only the in-frame clones, and not every one. The top ten hold 1.5% to 2% of the sample, which has around 250,000 clones, about nine tenths seen once. CDR1 is SGHNT and CDR2 is YYREEE in the germline V gene (reference sequence). CDR3 length equals 16 residues. V lost 4 bases, J lost 2 bases, and 15 bases lay in between. This chain joins TRBV5-4 and TRBJ2-2; D is ambiguous. The sample consisted of peripheral blood. This TCR was recovered from a woman aged 55-69 years who had recovered from COVID-19. CDR3 residues: CASSQWQAFNTGELFF. The CDR3 DNA sequence: TGTGCCAGCAGCCAATGGCAGGCCTTCAACACCGGGGAGCTGTTTTTT.